This TCR beta chain emerged from a study of shared clonotypes between healthy human individuals. About the research overall: Each donor contributed plates that comprised three CD4 naive, three CD4 memory, two CD8 naive and one CD8 memory. Study-level points and caveats: Genetic and exposure-history diversity was limited by the few donors. The sole specimen, blood, was sampled, and tissue repertoires likely differ. Some naive CD4 clonotypes, around 4.9%, turned up in common across a few donors.

As regards this clone: What it binds is unknown.

The data were produced by immunoSEQ multiplex PCR, yet TCRdb's version contains in-frame clones alone and is incomplete. Altogether approximately 350,000 clones are present, around 67% being singletons, with the ten largest covering 10%. The material sequenced was memory CD4+ T cells sorted from blood. Subset denoted: CD45RA-negative fraction. The TCR originated in a man aged 30 to 39 in good health.

The CDR3 sequence: CASTCDRWTGAEQPQHF. The CDR3 nucleotides are TGTGCCAGCACCTGCGACCGTTGGACAGGGGCGGAACAGCCCCAGCATTTT. The chain is built from TRBV7-3 and TRBJ1-5; 9 bases align to TRBD1. The V gene's germline CDR1 is SGHTA and CDR2 FQGTGA. The CDR3 has 17 residues. V lost 7 bases and J lost 7; bases outside the gene matches: 17.